The T cell receptor (beta chain) described here comes from a study of Ad26.COV2.S vaccination and SARS-CoV-2 variants. Study observations and caveats: Breadth and depth estimates from TCRs may understate total T cell responses.

Generated by immunoSEQ multiplex PCR, the TCRdb table keeps only in-frame clones and is missing some. The sample includes some 350,000 clones, around 84% of them seen just once. Described treatment: 15 to 20 received Ad26.COV2.S at low or high dose, single or two shots; about five received placebo; per-sample allocation not given. Day 63 following the first vaccine or placebo injection was when the samples were taken. Boston supplied an adult donor aged 18-55 years. The CDR3 is 13 amino acids. Between the trimmed V and J ends, which lost 7 bases and 2 bases, there was a span of 12 bases. Germline V gene data show CDR1 as SQVTM and CDR2 as ANQGSEA. As for this clone: Its antigen is undetermined.

The source is a person between 18 and 65 years old who received the Ad26.COV2.S COVID-19 vaccine or a placebo. The chain links TRBV29-1 to TRBJ2-1; perhaps TRBD2 as D (5 bases). The specimen was peripheral blood, collected in a trial of Ad26.COV2.S vaccine versus placebo. Written as DNA, the CDR3 is TGCAGCGCACACACCGGGACCTACAATGAGCAGTTCTTC. Translation: CSAHTGTYNEQFF.